This TCR beta chain was documented in a study of shared clonotypes between healthy human individuals. On the study more broadly: There were three CD4 naive, three CD4 memory, two CD8 naive and one CD8 memory plates per donor.

Germline lookup yields CDR1 SGHTA and CDR2 FQGTGA. Trimming cost V 0 bases and J 5 bases, with 14 bases left between them. The CDR3 loop spans 15 amino acids. Here immunoSEQ multiplex PCR was the method, and the copy in TCRdb shows in-frame clones only, minus some. The sample lists about 2.3 million clones, approximately 95% occurring once. The gene calls are TRBV7-3 and TRBJ2-7; D is possibly TRBD2 (5 bases). This TCR came from a man aged 18 to 30 in good health. Some clones in this sample may be carry-over from other donors' samples. Sequencing was done on a sample of naive CD4+ T cells from PBMCs. Indicated subset: CD45RA+ positively selected. The CDR3, as DNA: TGTGCCAGCAGCTTAACTACTAGTGGCGCCCACGAGCAGTACTTC. Encoded protein: CASSLTTSGAHEQYF.